One and the same sample provided the 28 T cell receptor beta chains below, sequenced in a study of blood T cell repertoires in COVID-19. Sequencing was performed with immunoSEQ multiplex PCR; in TCRdb, only in-frame clones are kept and a portion is missing. The profile shows about 90,000 clones, about 92% of them singletons. The sample comprised peripheral blood. The receptors derive from a woman aged 60 to 75 with active COVID-19.

This chain connects TRBV19 to TRBJ1-3, with D uncertain. This CDR3 contains 13 residues. V lost 5 bases and J lost 0, with 5 bases in between. Germline CDR1 LNHDA, CDR2 SQIVND (reference sequence). The CDR3 DNA follows: TGTGCCAGTAGTTCGGTCTCTGGAAACACCATATATTTT. Amino acids: CASSSVSGNTIYF.

This clone has only one observation. The genes are TRBV4-1 and TRBJ1-6; 8 bases agree with TRBD1. The length of the CDR3 is 16 residues. J was trimmed by 13 bases and V by 3 bases; bases with no gene match: 14. The germline V gene encodes CDR1 MGHRA and CDR2 YSYEKL. The CDR3 here is CASSQTGTGLLSPLHF. The DNA of the CDR3 is TGCGCCAGCAGCCAGACCGGGACAGGCCTTCTTTCGCCCCTCCACTTT.

This clone has a single count. This chain links TRBV5-1 with TRBJ1-5; tentative D call: TRBD1 (5 bases). Germline V CDR1 and CDR2: SGHRS, YFSETQ. The ends were cut back, 0 bases at V and 7 bases at J, with 8 bases in the middle. The CDR3 runs 13 residues. The CDR3 loop is CASSLDDSQPQHF. DNA for the CDR3: TGCGCCAGCAGCTTGGATGACAGCCAGCCCCAGCATTTT.

This clone was seen only once. This chain links TRBV7-2 with TRBJ2-1; 7 bases agree with TRBD2. This CDR3 contains 15 residues. The J segment lost 8 bases and the V segment lost 5 bases, leaving 12 bases of the junction unmatched. The V gene's germline CDR1 is SGHTA and CDR2 FQGNSA. CDR3 residues: CASSNPSGGLHEQFF. CDR3 coding DNA: TGTGCCAGCAGCAACCCATCGGGGGGTCTCCATGAGCAGTTCTTC.

The genes are TRBV6-1 and TRBJ1-5; the D is unclear. This CDR3 is built from 16 residues. CDR1 and CDR2 from the germline V gene are MNHNS and SASEGT. V was pared by 1 base and J by 4 bases, with 14 bases between. The CDR3 is CASSEGRNRKNQPQHF. CDR3 DNA sequence: TGTGCCAGCAGTGAAGGAAGGAACAGAAAGAATCAGCCCCAGCATTTT.

The gene calls are TRBV28 and TRBJ2-7, with D tentatively TRBD2 (6 bases). CDR3 size: 16 residues. The germline V and J ends were trimmed by 6 bases and 1 base, with 19 bases remaining between them. The germline V gene encodes CDR1 MDHEN and CDR2 SYDVKM. Written as DNA, the CDR3 is TGTGCCAGCAGCCCGTACGGGGGTAGCAGATCCTACGAGCAGTACTTC. As protein: CASSPYGGSRSYEQYF. Complete variable domain (other parts from reference TRBV28 and TRBJ2-7): DVKVTQSSRYLVKRTGEKVFLECVQDMDHENMFWYRQDPGLGLRLIYFSYDVKMKEKGDIPEGYSVSREKKERFSLILESASTNQTSMYLCASSPYGGSRSYEQYFGPGTRLTVT.

The gene calls are TRBV3-1 (or the pseudogene TRBV3-2) and TRBJ1-1; D is unresolved. The CDR3 runs 13 residues. Germline assignment: CDR1 LGHDT and CDR2 YNNKEL (reference sequence). V dropped 1 base and J dropped 1 base, with 4 bases sitting between them. CDR3: CASSQGGNTEAFF. CDR3 sequence (DNA): TGTGCCAGCAGCCAAGGCGGGAACACTGAAGCTTTCTTT.

V and J are TRBV28 and TRBJ1-1; 8 bases agree with TRBD1. The CDR3 runs to 17 residues. CDR1 is MDHEN, CDR2 SYDVKM, per germline. The V gene end was trimmed by 6 bases and the J gene end by 0 bases; junction bases not matched to a gene: 12. CDR3 sequence (DNA): TGTGCCAGCAGCCAACATCGACAGGGGCGAATGAACACTGAAGCTTTCTTT. It yields the protein CASSQHRQGRMNTEAFF.

The rearrangement links TRBV6-4 to TRBJ2-1, with unresolved D. The CDR3 is made up of 9 amino acids. Germline-derived CDR1 and CDR2 are MRHNA and SNTAGT. With 11 bases removed from V and 6 bases from J, the gap between germline ends came to 5 bases. CDR3 in DNA: TGTGCCGGGCCCAATGAGCAGTTCTTC. This codes for CAGPNEQFF.

This chain links TRBV6-5 with TRBJ1-1; D is unclear. The length of the CDR3 is 13 residues. V lost 6 bases to trimming and J lost 2 bases, with 10 bases between them. CDR1 and CDR2 (germline): MNHEY, SVGAGI. In nucleotides, the CDR3 is TGTGCCAGCAGCGGGAGGGCAAACACTGAAGCTTTCTTT. Residues: CASSGRANTEAFF.

The rearrangement links TRBV7-2 to TRBJ1-2; D is possibly TRBD1 (6 bases). This CDR3 region has 13 residues. Germline CDR1 is SGHTA and CDR2 is FQGNSA. V was pared by 1 base and J by 5 bases, with 8 bases between. CDR3 in amino acids: CASSLGQEYGYTF. In nucleotides, the CDR3 is TGTGCCAGCAGCTTAGGACAGGAGTATGGCTACACCTTC.

This clone was counted a single time. The chain uses TRBV7-8 and TRBJ2-3, with 11 bases that match TRBD2. This CDR3 is 17 amino acids long. J gave up 0 bases and V 5 bases, and 7 bases lay outside the gene matches. Germline V gives CDR1 SGHVS, CDR2 FQNEAQ. CDR3 protein: CASSRRLAGTSTDTQYF. The CDR3 region has the DNA TGTGCCAGCAGCCGGAGACTAGCGGGGACTAGCACAGATACGCAGTATTTT.

DNA of the CDR3: TGTGCCAGCAGCCCGAAGGAGGGAACCTCCTACGAGCAGTACTTC. Translation: CASSPKEGTSYEQYF. The genes are TRBV3-1 (or the pseudogene TRBV3-2) and TRBJ2-7; possible D gene TRBD2, 6 bases. The V end was cut by 4 bases, the J end by 0 bases, with 13 bases between. The CDR3 consists of 15 residues. Germline V lookup: CDR1 LGHDT, CDR2 YNNKEL (reference sequence).

This clone was found once. The V and J genes are TRBV18 and TRBJ2-7, with TRBD2 identical over 9 bases. J lost 1 base, V lost 6 bases, and 10 bases had no gene match. Germline assignment: CDR1 KGHSH and CDR2 LQKENI. There are 16 residues in the CDR3. This CDR3 is CASSLKKAGGSYEQYF. The CDR3 DNA is TGTGCCAGCTCCTTAAAGAAAGCGGGAGGTTCCTACGAGCAGTACTTC.

The V gene is TRBV11-3, the J gene TRBJ1-1; possible D gene TRBD1, 5 bases. V was pared by 5 bases and J by 5 bases, with 12 bases between. This CDR3 is built from 13 residues. Germline V lookup: CDR1 SGHNT, CDR2 YENEEA. CDR3 residues: CASSPQGRTEAFF. CDR3 coding DNA: TGTGCCAGCAGCCCCCAGGGTAGAACTGAAGCTTTCTTT.

The chain carries TRBV6-1 and TRBJ2-1, with D perhaps matching TRBD1 (5 bases). CDR1 is MNHNS, CDR2 SASEGT, per germline. CDR3 length equals 12 residues. V was shortened by 2 bases and J by 6 bases, with 5 bases between the two germline ends. The CDR3 region has the DNA TGTGCCAGCAGTGAACAGGGCAATGAGCAGTTCTTC. Translating it yields CASSEQGNEQFF.

A word on this clone: Other DNA sequences from this sample encode an identical CDR3 as well. V usage is TRBV5-1 and J usage is TRBJ2-2; D call uncertain. CDR3 length equals 14 residues. V was clipped by 4 bases and J by 2 bases, with 9 bases between them. Germline-derived CDR1 and CDR2 are SGHRS and YFSETQ. The CDR3, as DNA: TGCGCCAGCAGCCTGGGTTATAACACCGGGGAGCTGTTTTTT. It is translated as CASSLGYNTGELFF.

The chain uses TRBV2 and TRBJ2-5; 7 bases are a match to TRBD2. Germline V gives CDR1 SNHLY, CDR2 FYNNEI. Trimming took 8 bases from V and 2 from J; bases not matched to a gene: 5. The CDR3 is 13 amino acids. The CDR3 bases are TGTGCCAGCGGATGGGGACTACAAGAGACCCAGTACTTC. Its protein product is CASGWGLQETQYF. The entire variable domain, with the rest obtained from reference TRBV2 and TRBJ2-5, is as follows: EPEVTQTPSHQVTQMGQEVILRCVPISNHLYFYWYRQILGQKVEFLVSFYNNEISEKSEIFDDQFSVERPDGSNFTLKIRSTKLEDSAMYFCASGWGLQETQYFGPGTRLLVL.

The chain couples TRBV19 to TRBJ2-3; D is unclear. CDR1 is LNHDA, CDR2 SQIVND, per germline (reference sequence). V was pared by 2 bases and J by 1 base, with 13 bases between. The length of the CDR3 is 16 residues. The CDR3 region has the DNA TGTGCCAGTAGTATATCCCCAGGTAGTCGCACAGATACGCAGTATTTT. It encodes CASSISPGSRTDTQYF.

The sample holds one count of this clone. The chain joins TRBV6-5 to TRBJ2-1; D might be TRBD1 (5 bases). This CDR3 has 11 amino acids. The V gene lost 7 bases and the J gene lost 9 bases, with 10 bases spanning the gap. CDR1 is MNHEY, CDR2 SVGAGI, per germline. The CDR3 here is CASTQGSEQFF. CDR3 sequence (DNA): TGTGCCAGCACCCAGGGTTCTGAGCAGTTCTTC.

CDR3 amino acids: CASSFGLAGGAGANVLTF. In nucleotides, the CDR3 is TGTGCCAGCAGCTTCGGACTAGCGGGGGGGGCCGGGGCCAACGTCCTGACTTTC. The rearrangement uses TRBV7-6 and TRBJ2-6; TRBD2 matches 15 bases. In germline, CDR1 is SGHVS, CDR2 FNYEAQ. V trimming: 3 bases; J trimming: 4 bases; junction bases outside the gene matches: 4. This CDR3 is 18 amino acids long.

The chain links TRBV5-1 to TRBJ2-1, with TRBD2 matching over 8 bases. The J segment lost 8 bases and the V segment lost 0 bases, leaving 7 bases of the junction unmatched. The CDR3 runs to 15 residues. Germline V gives CDR1 SGHRS, CDR2 YFSETQ. The DNA for the CDR3 is TGCGCCAGCAGCTTGGCGCGGGGGGCGTGGGATGAGCAGTTCTTC. This translates into CASSLARGAWDEQFF.

The J gene is TRBJ1-2, the V gene TRBV11-2, with 7 bases identical to TRBD1. This CDR3 contains 15 residues. Looked up from germline, CDR1 is SGHAT and CDR2 is FQNNGV. V trimming: 4 bases; J trimming: 3 bases; junction bases outside the gene matches: 8. CDR3 in DNA: TGTGCCAGCAGCTCTCCGGGACAGAGGGACTATGGCTACACCTTC. Translating gives CASSSPGQRDYGYTF.

In its sample, this clone was seen once. V gene TRBV4-1 combines with J gene TRBJ2-1; 8 nucleotides line up with TRBD2. Trimming removed 0 bases from V and 6 bases from J; junction bases left unmatched: 10. The germline CDR1 and CDR2 sequences are MGHRA and YSYEKL. The CDR3 is made up of 17 amino acids. The CDR3 DNA sequence: TGCGCCAGCAGCCAAGATCCGGTCGGGGGGGCCGGCAATGAGCAGTTCTTC. It translates to CASSQDPVGGAGNEQFF.

The chain is built from TRBV2 and TRBJ2-1, with TRBD1 as a possible D gene (5 bases). Germline CDR1 is SNHLY and CDR2 is FYNNEI. V lost 7 bases and J 4 bases, leaving 14 bases between the germline ends. This CDR3 contains 14 residues. The CDR3 DNA follows: TGTGCCAGCAATTTGGGGCCCATATACAATGAGCAGTTCTTC. Translating gives CASNLGPIYNEQFF.

The chain links TRBV3-1 (or the pseudogene TRBV3-2) to TRBJ2-2; TRBD2 aligns across 12 bases. Looked up from germline, CDR1 is LGHDT and CDR2 is YNNKEL (reference sequence). This CDR3 region has 16 residues. V trimming: 6 bases; J trimming: 6 bases; junction bases outside the gene matches: 8. The CDR3 protein is CASRKTSGRSSGELFF. DNA of the CDR3: TGTGCCAGCAGAAAAACTAGCGGGAGGTCATCCGGGGAGCTGTTTTTT.

This chain links TRBV4-3 with TRBJ2-3, with D tentatively TRBD1 (6 bases). Germline V gene lookup returns CDR1 LGHNA and CDR2 YSLEER. This CDR3 is 17 amino acids long. Between the trimmed V and J ends, which lost 1 base and 4 bases, there was a span of 18 bases. CDR3 region: CASSQVGRTGSADTQYF. In nucleotides, the CDR3 is TGCGCCAGCAGCCAAGTGGGGCGTACAGGGAGCGCAGATACGCAGTATTTT.

V and J are TRBV10-2 and TRBJ2-1; D call uncertain. The germline gives CDR1 WSHSY, CDR2 SAAADI. The CDR3 has 14 residues. V was shortened by 6 bases and J by 1 base, with 10 bases between the two germline ends. The CDR3 protein is CASRNSGSYNEQFF. The CDR3 DNA sequence: TGCGCCAGCAGGAATTCCGGGTCCTACAATGAGCAGTTCTTC.